This T cell receptor (beta chain) comes out of a study of blood T cell repertoires in COVID-19. Study processing details: Amplification of reference gene primers provided the estimated nucleated cell counts. Repertoires were generated with immunoSEQ multiplex PCR, while TCRdb's copy carries only in-frame clones and drops some. Clone size and V and J calls were adopted from that table, with D and trimming inferred from the DNA. The top ten clones hold around 3% of a sample with about 360,000 clones, about 88% of them seen once. Germline-derived CDR1 and CDR2 are SGHTA and FQGNSA. V trimming: 3 bases; J trimming: 6 bases; junction bases outside the gene matches: 4. The CDR3 totals 16 residues.

This receptor was identified in a human donor in a cohort sampled during active COVID-19. Specimen: peripheral blood. The V gene is TRBV7-2, the J gene TRBJ2-2; 13 nucleotides line up with TRBD2. The CDR3 DNA sequence: TGTGCCAGCAGCTTTCGGACTAGCGGGGGAGCCGGGGAGCTGTTTTTT. Amino acid sequence: CASSFRTSGGAGELFF. The entire variable domain, with the rest obtained from reference TRBV7-2 and TRBJ2-2, is as follows: GAGVSQSPSNKVTEKGKDVELRCDPISGHTALYWYRQSLGQGLEFLIYFQGNSAPDKSGLPSDRFSAERTGGSVSTLTIQRTQQEDSAVYLCASSFRTSGGAGELFFGEGSRLTVL.